This T cell receptor (beta chain) was obtained from a study of regulatory T cells in long-lasting Graves disease. Library construction for TCR beta used iRepertoire HTBI primers and Arm-PCR of CDR3 regions. A single record per CDR3 protein comes from TCRdb applying MiXCR to the multiplex PCR reads. Here the sample spans about 540,000 distinct CDR3 sequences, approximately 12% being singletons. About this clonotype: Its antigen remains unidentified.

Germline V gene sequence: CDR1 DFQATT, CDR2 SNEGSKA (reference sequence). The CDR3 runs to 13 residues. V gave up 7 bases and J gave up 0 bases, with 12 bases separating them. Time point reported: newly diagnosed GD, antithyroid drugs for less than 3 months. Extracted PBMC RNA gave rise to the TCR library. Recruitment took place at an endocrinology department in Xi'an, China. The study, taken as a whole, reports: Under persistent disease, TRBV28, TRBJ1-2 and TRBJ2-5 were used preferentially.

These data were also filed under a second study, of T cells in Graves' hyperthyroidism and ophthalmopathy. That source adds: First-round RT-PCR with HTBI primers amplified the TCR CDR3 region. A model of 13 V-J features distinguished ophthalmopathy from stable hyperthyroidism.

The sample here was peripheral blood mononuclear cells (PBMCs), taken at new diagnosis, from a patient treated with antithyroid drugs. The TCR originated in a man aged 25 to 40 with Graves disease. The chain is built from TRBV20-1 and TRBJ2-5; TRBD2 might be the D (6 bases). The CDR3 region is CSGLAENQETQYF. The CDR3, as DNA: TGCAGTGGGTTAGCGGAGAACCAAGAGACCCAGTACTTC.